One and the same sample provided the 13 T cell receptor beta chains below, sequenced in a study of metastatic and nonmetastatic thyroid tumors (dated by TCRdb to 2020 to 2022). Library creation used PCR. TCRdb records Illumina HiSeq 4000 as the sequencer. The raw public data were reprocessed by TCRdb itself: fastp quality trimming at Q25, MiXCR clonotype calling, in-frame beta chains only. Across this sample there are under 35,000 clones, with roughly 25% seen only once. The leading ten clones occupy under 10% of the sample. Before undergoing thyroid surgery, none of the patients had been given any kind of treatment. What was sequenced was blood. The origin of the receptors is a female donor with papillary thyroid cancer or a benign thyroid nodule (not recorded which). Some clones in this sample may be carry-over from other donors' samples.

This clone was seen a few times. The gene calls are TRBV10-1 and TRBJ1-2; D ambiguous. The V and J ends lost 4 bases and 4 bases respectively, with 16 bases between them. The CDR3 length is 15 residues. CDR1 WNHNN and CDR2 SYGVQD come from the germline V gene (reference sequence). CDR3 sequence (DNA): TGCGCCAGCAGTGCCTCGAACGCGTGTATCTATGGCTACACCTTC. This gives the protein CASSASNACIYGYTF.

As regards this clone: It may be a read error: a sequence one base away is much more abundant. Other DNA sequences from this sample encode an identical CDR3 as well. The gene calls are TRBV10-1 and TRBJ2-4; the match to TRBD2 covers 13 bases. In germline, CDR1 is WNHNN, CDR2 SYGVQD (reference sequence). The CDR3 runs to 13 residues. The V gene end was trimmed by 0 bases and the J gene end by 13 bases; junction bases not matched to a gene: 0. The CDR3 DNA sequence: TGCGCCAGCAGTGAGTCGGGACTAGCGGGACAGTACTTC. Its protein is CASSESGLAGQYF.

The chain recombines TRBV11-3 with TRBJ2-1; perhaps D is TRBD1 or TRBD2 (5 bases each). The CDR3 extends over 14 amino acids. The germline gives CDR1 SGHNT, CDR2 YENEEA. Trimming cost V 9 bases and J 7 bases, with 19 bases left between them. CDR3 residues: CARILDARGNEQFF. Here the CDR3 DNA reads TGTGCCAGAATCTTAGACGCGAGGGGAAATGAGCAGTTCTTC.

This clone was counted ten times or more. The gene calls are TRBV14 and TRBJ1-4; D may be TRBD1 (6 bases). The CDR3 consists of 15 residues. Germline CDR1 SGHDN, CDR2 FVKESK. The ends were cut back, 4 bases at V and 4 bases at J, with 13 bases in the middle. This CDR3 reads CASSLHGTINEKLFF. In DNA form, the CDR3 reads TGTGCCAGCAGCCTTCACGGGACAATTAATGAAAAACTGTTTTTT.

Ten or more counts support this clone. The CDR3 loop is CSAAGRKDTGELFF. The CDR3 region has the DNA TGCAGTGCGGCGGGAAGGAAGGACACCGGGGAGCTGTTTTTT. The chain has TRBV20-1 and TRBJ2-2; possibly TRBD2 for D (6 bases). CDR1 is DFQATT and CDR2 is SNEGSKA in the germline V gene (reference sequence). The CDR3 runs 14 residues. Between the trimmed V and J ends, which lost 6 bases and 3 bases, there was a span of 14 bases.

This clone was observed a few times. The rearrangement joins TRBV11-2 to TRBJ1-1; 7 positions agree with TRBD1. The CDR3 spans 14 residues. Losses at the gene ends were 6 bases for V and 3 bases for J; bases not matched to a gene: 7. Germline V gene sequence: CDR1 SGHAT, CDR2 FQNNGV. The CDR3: CASRSGGGYTEAFF. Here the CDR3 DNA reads TGTGCCAGCAGGTCAGGGGGAGGTTACACTGAAGCTTTCTTT.

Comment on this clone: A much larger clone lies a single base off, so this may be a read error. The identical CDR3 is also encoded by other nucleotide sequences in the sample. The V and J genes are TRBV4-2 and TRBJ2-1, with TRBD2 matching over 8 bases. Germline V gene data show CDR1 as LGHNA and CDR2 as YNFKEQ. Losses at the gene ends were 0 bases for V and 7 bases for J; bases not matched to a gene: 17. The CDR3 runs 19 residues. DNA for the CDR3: TGTGCCAGCAGCCAAGACAGGGGAAGTGGCAGGACTAGCTCTAATGAGCAGTTCTTC. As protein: CASSQDRGSGRTSSNEQFF.

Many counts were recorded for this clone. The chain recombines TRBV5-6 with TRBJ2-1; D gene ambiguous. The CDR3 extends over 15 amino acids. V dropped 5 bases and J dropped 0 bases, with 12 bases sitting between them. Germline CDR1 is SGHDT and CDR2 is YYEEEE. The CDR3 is CASSPTVDSYNEQFF. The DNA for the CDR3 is TGTGCCAGCAGTCCCACAGTAGACTCCTACAATGAGCAGTTCTTC.

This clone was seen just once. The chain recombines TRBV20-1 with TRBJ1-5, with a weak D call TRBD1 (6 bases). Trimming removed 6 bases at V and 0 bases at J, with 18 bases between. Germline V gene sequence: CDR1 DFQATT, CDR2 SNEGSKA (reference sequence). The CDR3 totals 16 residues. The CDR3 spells CSARTDEYYSNQPQHF. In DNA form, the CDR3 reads TGCAGTGCGCGGACAGATGAGTATTATAGCAATCAGCCCCAGCATTTT.

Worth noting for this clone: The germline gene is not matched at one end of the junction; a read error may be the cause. The CDR3 DNA reads TGTGCCAGCAGCTTAGATCGCCCAGGCTCATCCTACGATCAGTACTTC. Encoded protein: CASSLDRPGSSYDQYF. V is TRBV11-2 and J is TRBJ2-7; no clear D gene. This CDR3 has 16 residues. Germline assignment: CDR1 SGHAT and CDR2 FQNNGV.

CDR3 region: CASSPGTSIGETQYF. The CDR3 nucleotides read TGTGCCAGCAGCCCCGGGACGTCGATAGGGGAGACCCAGTACTTC. The chain employs TRBV7-2 and TRBJ2-5, with D perhaps being TRBD1 or TRBD2 (5 bases each). V lost 5 bases to trimming and J lost 5 bases, with 18 bases between them. The CDR3 runs 15 residues. CDR1 is SGHTA and CDR2 is FQGNSA in the germline V gene.

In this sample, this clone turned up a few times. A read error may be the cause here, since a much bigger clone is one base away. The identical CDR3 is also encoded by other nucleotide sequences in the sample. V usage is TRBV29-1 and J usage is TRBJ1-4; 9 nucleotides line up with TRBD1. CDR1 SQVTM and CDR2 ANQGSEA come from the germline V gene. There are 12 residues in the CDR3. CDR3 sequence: CSVLTGGEKLFF. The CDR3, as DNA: TGCAGCGTTTTGACAGGGGGTGAAAAACTGTTTTTC.

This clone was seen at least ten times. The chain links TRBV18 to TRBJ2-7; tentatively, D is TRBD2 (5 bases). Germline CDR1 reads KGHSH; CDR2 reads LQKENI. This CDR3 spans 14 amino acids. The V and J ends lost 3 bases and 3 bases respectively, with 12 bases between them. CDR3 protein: CASSPGENSYEQYF. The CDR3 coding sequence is TGTGCCAGCTCACCGGGAGAAAACAGCTACGAGCAGTACTTC.